This T cell receptor beta chain stems from a study of identical twins. This CDR3 spans 15 amino acids. Unmatched junction bases numbered 7, after V lost 6 bases and J lost 3 bases. Study observations and caveats: For zero-insertion analyses, partial confounding could come from invariant MAIT and iNKT cells. An excess of low generation probability was shown by twin-shared out-of-frame alpha sequences.

TCRdb ran MiXCR on the 5' RACE reads and lists one entry per CDR3 protein. The table shows approximately 630,000 distinct CDR3 sequences, with under 8.5% occurring only once. This clonotype was counted at least ten times. The antigen remains undetermined. These data were also filed under a second study, of yellow fever vaccine responses in identical twins.

This sequence originates from a woman aged 18 to 35 in good health. Sequenced: PBMCs. This sequence joins TRBV12-3 or TRBV12-4 and TRBJ2-2; TRBD2 aligns across 7 bases. For the CDR3, the DNA is TGTGCCAGCAGGGGAGCGGGGTCGTACACCGGGGAGCTGTTTTTT. Amino acid sequence: CASRGAGSYTGELFF.